One sample yielded the 3 T cell receptor beta chains listed below, sequenced in a study of molecular identifiers for immune sequencing clone quantification. Via MiXCR, TCRdb re-called the PCR reads, giving one row per CDR3 protein. The data show around 470,000 distinct CDR3 sequences, with around 23% seen just once and around 0.78% held by the top ten. Material for sequencing was naive CD8+ T cells from blood, with Jurkat cell RNA spiked in. Regarding subset: FACS-sorted CD8+CD4-CCR7+CD45RA+ naive T cells. These receptors all come from a human donor in good health. Some libraries in this study had Jurkat cell RNA spiked in.

This clonotype was observed a handful of times. J is TRBJ2-7 and V is TRBV7-9; 10 bases fit TRBD2. Germline CDR1 and CDR2: SEHNR and FQNEAQ (reference sequence). With 4 bases clipped from V and 3 bases from J, the junction kept 6 bases outside the gene matches. The CDR3 is 15 residues long. CDR3 sequence: CASSWAPSGGYEQYF. The CDR3 DNA is TGTGCCAGCAGCTGGGCCCCTAGCGGGGGCTACGAGCAGTACTTC. The full variable domain, rest sourced from reference TRBV7-9 and TRBJ2-7, is DTGVSQNPRHKITKRGQNVTFRCDPISEHNRLYWYRQTLGQGPEFLTYFQNEAQLEKSRLLSDRFSAERPKGSFSTLEIQRTEQGDSAMYLCASSWAPSGGYEQYFGPGTRLTVT.

This clonotype was recorded a few times. This chain joins TRBV2 and TRBJ2-1; D is ambiguous. Germline loops: CDR1 SNHLY, CDR2 FYNNEI. Trimming removed 2 bases from V and 7 bases from J, with 6 bases in between. This CDR3 has 12 residues. In nucleotides, the CDR3 is TGTGCCAGCAGTGAAAGACTTAATGAGCAGTTCTTC. It yields the protein CASSERLNEQFF. Looking up the rest from reference TRBV2 and TRBJ2-1 gives the full variable domain: EPEVTQTPSHQVTQMGQEVILRCVPISNHLYFYWYRQILGQKVEFLVSFYNNEISEKSEIFDDQFSVERPDGSNFTLKIRSTKLEDSAMYFCASSERLNEQFFGPGTRLTVL.

In the case of this clonotype: A much more abundant neighbour one base away suggests this may be a read error. This likely comes from a read error, as the CDR3 has no conserved phenylalanine or tryptophan at its end. This chain joins TRBV7-6 and TRBJ1-5; unclear D gene. Looked up from germline, CDR1 is SGHVS and CDR2 is FNYEAQ. V was shortened by 3 bases and J by 5 bases, with 8 bases between the two germline ends. CDR3 length equals 13 residues. The CDR3 region is CASSLLLDQPQHV. CDR3 nucleotides: TGTGCCAGCAGCTTGCTCCTCGATCAGCCCCAGCATGTT.